These 26 T cell receptor beta chains originate from one sample sequenced in a study of blood T cell repertoires in COVID-19. Method: immunoSEQ multiplex PCR; TCRdb's copy keeps in-frame clones and lacks some. The sample holds around 36,000 clones; approximately 89% are singletons and the top ten take over 3.5%. Sequencing was done on a sample of peripheral blood. These receptors all come from a man aged 55 to 70 with acute or convalescent COVID-19.

This clone has a single count. The DNA for the CDR3 is TGTGCCAGCAGCTTTAGAAGGCAGGGCGAAGATACGCAGTATTTT. This codes for CASSFRRQGEDTQYF. The chain joins TRBV7-2 to TRBJ2-3; TRBD1 might be the D (5 bases). This CDR3 has 15 amino acids. V was pared by 3 bases and J by 5 bases, with 15 bases between. From germline, CDR1 is SGHTA and CDR2 FQGNSA.

The V and J genes are TRBV29-1 and TRBJ1-4, with 8 positions matching TRBD1. The germline V gene has CDR1 SQVTM and CDR2 ANQGSEA. This CDR3 spans 13 amino acids. With V trimmed by 3 bases and J by 7 bases, 4 bases remained unmatched. For the CDR3, the DNA is TGCAGCGTTGATGGCGGACAGGGTGAAAAACTGTTTTTT. The encoded protein is CSVDGGQGEKLFF.

The chain joins TRBV10-2 to TRBJ1-3; D possibly corresponds to TRBD1 (5 bases). V lost 6 bases, J lost 2 bases, and 14 bases lay in between. Germline lookup yields CDR1 WSHSY and CDR2 SAAADI. CDR3 size: 15 residues. This CDR3 is CASSDLRGAGNTIYF. DNA for the CDR3: TGCGCCAGCAGCGACCTCCGGGGGGCTGGAAACACCATATATTTT.

The chain links TRBV28 to TRBJ1-5; D remains ambiguous. Germline-derived CDR1 and CDR2 are MDHEN and SYDVKM. The CDR3 extends over 14 amino acids. V shed 5 bases and J shed 6 bases, with 14 bases lying between them. CDR3 in DNA: TGTGCCAGCAGTCCCCTGGTGGCCACTCAGCCCCAGCATTTT. Translated: CASSPLVATQPQHF.

CDR3 amino acids: CASSTSSGRTYNEQFF. The CDR3 DNA follows: TGTGCCAGCAGCACGTCTAGCGGGAGAACATACAATGAGCAGTTCTTC. The V call is TRBV7-9, the J call TRBJ2-1, with 10 positions matching TRBD2. Losses at the gene ends were 5 bases for V and 4 bases for J; bases not matched to a gene: 8. Germline CDR1 is SEHNR and CDR2 is FQNEAQ (reference sequence). This CDR3 spans 16 amino acids. The variable domain in full, completed from reference TRBV7-9 and TRBJ2-1, reads DTGVSQNPRHKITKRGQNVTFRCDPISEHNRLYWYRQTLGQGPEFLTYFQNEAQLEKSRLLSDRFSAERPKGSFSTLEIQRTEQGDSAMYLCASSTSSGRTYNEQFFGPGTRLTVL.

The genes are TRBV6-2 or TRBV6-3 and TRBJ2-3, with a tentative D call TRBD1 (5 bases). The germline V gene has CDR1 MNHEY and CDR2 SVGEGT. This CDR3 spans 15 amino acids. V was clipped by 0 bases and J by 6 bases, with 13 bases between them. Here the CDR3 reads CASSYSVPGSDTQYF. CDR3 sequence (DNA): TGTGCCAGCAGTTACTCGGTTCCAGGGTCCGATACGCAGTATTTT.

This CDR3 reads CASSLNRGTGVNTQYF. The CDR3 bases are TGTGCCAGCAGCCTGAATCGCGGGACAGGGGTTAATACGCAGTATTTT. The gene calls are TRBV5-4 and TRBJ2-3; TRBD1 aligns across 10 bases. V was clipped by 4 bases and J by 7 bases; unmatched bases: 12. The CDR3 sequence is 16 residues long. Germline CDR1 reads SGHNT; CDR2 reads YYREEE (reference sequence). Full variable domain (rest looked up from reference TRBV5-4 and TRBJ2-3): ETGVTQSPTHLIKTRGQQVTLRCSSQSGHNTVSWYQQALGQGPQFIFQYYREEENGRGNFPPRFSGLQFPNYSSELNVNALELDDSALYLCASSLNRGTGVNTQYFGPGTRLTVL.

This sequence joins TRBV7-3 and TRBJ2-5; 7 bases are a match to TRBD2. There are 16 residues in the CDR3. Germline CDR1 SGHTA, CDR2 FQGTGA. Trimming removed 6 bases from V and 4 bases from J; junction bases left unmatched: 14. CDR3 DNA: TGTGCCAGCAGTTCCCGAGCGGGGTTAGTAATAGAGACCCAGTACTTC. Translating gives CASSSRAGLVIETQYF.

The chain is built from TRBV2 and TRBJ2-2; 9 bases are shared with TRBD1. The V and J ends lost 5 bases and 1 base, in that order; junction bases with no gene match: 2. Germline V lookup: CDR1 SNHLY, CDR2 FYNNEI. The CDR3 has 15 amino acids. DNA of the CDR3: TGTGCCAGCAGTTTGGGACAGGGGAACACCGGGGAGCTGTTTTTT. Translation gives CASSLGQGNTGELFF.

This clone was seen only a few times. The chain employs TRBV2 and TRBJ2-7, with TRBD1 matching 10 bases. Germline lookup yields CDR1 SNHLY and CDR2 FYNNEI. The CDR3 totals 13 residues. Unmatched junction bases numbered 2, after V lost 5 bases and J lost 4 bases. CDR3 nucleotide sequence: TGTGCCAGCAGTACGGGACAGGGGTACGAGCAGTACTTC. Translated, it gives CASSTGQGYEQYF.

The chain uses TRBV2 and TRBJ1-2, with 9 bases fitting TRBD1. This CDR3 spans 14 amino acids. The germline gives CDR1 SNHLY, CDR2 FYNNEI. V was clipped by 4 bases and J by 2 bases; unmatched bases: 2. The CDR3 loop reads CASSGQGGNYGYTF. The CDR3, as DNA: TGTGCCAGCAGTGGACAGGGGGGGAACTATGGCTACACCTTC.

This clone was seen once. The V and J genes are TRBV2 and TRBJ1-3, with D maybe TRBD1 (5 bases). Germline CDR1 is SNHLY and CDR2 is FYNNEI. The CDR3 sequence is 15 residues long. V lost 5 bases, J lost 5 bases, and 16 bases lay in between. For the CDR3, the DNA is TGTGCCAGCAGTCCGGACGGGGGATTCCGAAACACCATATATTTT. It specifies CASSPDGGFRNTIYF.

This clone has more than one count but fewer than ten. This chain joins TRBV6-5 and TRBJ2-2; 7 bases map to TRBD2. Looked up from germline, CDR1 is MNHEY and CDR2 is SVGAGI. This CDR3 is 15 amino acids long. V gave up 7 bases and J gave up 4 bases; unmatched junction bases: 9. The CDR3 DNA follows: TGTGCCAGCATTCAAAGCGGGACTGGCACCGGGGAGCTGTTTTTT. This codes for CASIQSGTGTGELFF.

The rearrangement links TRBV6-5 to TRBJ2-5; D gene uncertain. The CDR3 is made up of 11 amino acids. From germline, CDR1 is MNHEY and CDR2 SVGAGI. V lost 6 bases and J lost 5, with 7 bases in between. The CDR3 sequence: CASSPSETQYF. DNA of the CDR3: TGTGCCAGCAGCCCCTCCGAGACCCAGTACTTC.

The V and J genes are TRBV28 and TRBJ1-1; D unresolved. Trimming cost V 2 bases and J 9 bases, with 13 bases left between them. The CDR3 runs 13 residues. Germline lookup yields CDR1 MDHEN and CDR2 SYDVKM. The CDR3 here is CASSLRAVSQAFF. As DNA, the CDR3 is TGTGCCAGCAGTTTACGAGCGGTCAGTCAAGCTTTCTTT.

The rearrangement links TRBV9 to TRBJ2-2; perhaps TRBD2 as D (5 bases). The V gene lost 0 bases and the J gene lost 1 base, with 13 bases spanning the gap. CDR1 SGDLS and CDR2 YYNGEE come from the germline V gene. The CDR3 runs to 17 residues. The CDR3 nucleotides read TGTGCCAGCAGCGTAGAGGTTGGGAGAAAGAACACCGGGGAGCTGTTTTTT. It yields the protein CASSVEVGRKNTGELFF.

The V call is TRBV5-1, the J call TRBJ2-2; a possible D gene is TRBD2 (5 bases). V gave up 2 bases and J gave up 0 bases, with 11 bases separating them. This CDR3 region has 16 residues. Germline V lookup: CDR1 SGHRS, CDR2 YFSETQ. The CDR3 sequence is CASSLGTGTNTGELFF. The CDR3 DNA sequence: TGCGCCAGCAGCTTAGGAACGGGGACGAACACCGGGGAGCTGTTTTTT. Full variable domain (missing parts from reference TRBV5-1 and TRBJ2-2): KAGVTQTPRYLIKTRGQQVTLSCSPISGHRSVSWYQQTPGQGLQFLFEYFSETQRNKGNFPGRFSGRQFSNSRSEMNVSTLELGDSALYLCASSLGTGTNTGELFFGEGSRLTVL.

This clone is medium-sized in the sample. The rearrangement joins TRBV12-3 or TRBV12-4 to TRBJ2-7; D gene uncertain. V lost 8 bases and J 0 bases, leaving 11 bases between the germline ends. This CDR3 region has 13 residues. The CDR3 DNA sequence: TGTGCCAGCGAGGCCGGTAGCTCCTACGAGCAGTACTTC. It yields the protein CASEAGSSYEQYF.

The chain has TRBV18 and TRBJ1-2, with 8 bases aligning to TRBD1. V lost 1 base, J lost 7 bases, and 2 bases stayed unmatched. The CDR3 is made up of 13 amino acids. Germline V CDR1 and CDR2: KGHSH, LQKENI. The CDR3 sequence: CASSPRDRGGYTF. As DNA, the CDR3 is TGTGCCAGCTCACCACGCGACAGGGGTGGCTACACCTTC.

This sequence joins TRBV4-1 and TRBJ1-6, with D perhaps matching TRBD1 (6 bases). The ends were cut back, 0 bases at V and 2 bases at J, with 20 bases in the middle. Germline-derived CDR1 and CDR2 are MGHRA and YSYEKL. The CDR3 covers 20 residues. Here the CDR3 DNA reads TGCGCCAGCAGCCAAGATGAAGGGGGGGCAGGCCGGACCTATAATTCACCCCTCCACTTT. Protein product: CASSQDEGGAGRTYNSPLHF.

Here the CDR3 DNA reads TGTGCCAGTAGTACGCCTGGGGGCACCTACGAGCAGTACTTC. Protein sequence: CASSTPGGTYEQYF. The rearrangement joins TRBV19 to TRBJ2-7; perhaps TRBD1 as D (6 bases). The CDR3 loop spans 14 amino acids. Germline CDR1 and CDR2: LNHDA and SQIVND (reference sequence). The V end lost 4 bases, the J end lost 2 bases, and 12 bases lay between the germline ends. Together with reference TRBV19 and TRBJ2-7, the CDR3 gives the full variable domain: DGGITQSPKYLFRKEGQNVTLSCEQNLNHDAMYWYRQDPGQGLRLIYYSQIVNDFQKGDIAEGYSVSREKKESFPLTVTSAQKNPTAFYLCASSTPGGTYEQYFGPGTRLTVT.

This clone was seen only once. The CDR3 spells CASSSGESRGRVTGELFF. As DNA, the CDR3 is TGTGCCAGCAGCTCAGGGGAATCCAGGGGGCGGGTCACCGGGGAGCTGTTTTTT. This sequence joins TRBV5-4 and TRBJ2-2; 8 bases fit TRBD1. Unmatched junction bases numbered 14, after V lost 3 bases and J lost 4 bases. Germline assignment: CDR1 SGHNT and CDR2 YYREEE (reference sequence). CDR3 length equals 18 residues.

This chain joins TRBV7-8 and TRBJ1-1, with TRBD1 matching 10 bases. Germline CDR1 SGHVS, CDR2 FQNEAQ. The CDR3 consists of 16 residues. Trimming took 6 bases from V and 1 from J; bases not matched to a gene: 8. The CDR3 spells CASRTGGATGNTEAFF. CDR3 bases: TGTGCCAGCAGGACAGGGGGCGCGACAGGGAACACTGAAGCTTTCTTT.

V and J are TRBV11-2 and TRBJ1-1; perhaps TRBD1 as D (6 bases). Trimming left V 1 base short and J 5 bases short, with 11 bases between. The CDR3 is made up of 14 amino acids. Germline CDR1 and CDR2: SGHAT and FQNNGV. The CDR3 spells CASSLATQGTEAFF. The CDR3 coding sequence is TGTGCCAGCAGCTTAGCGACACAGGGTACTGAAGCTTTCTTT.

The CDR3 sequence is CASSPFLGGQETQYF. CDR3 DNA: TGTGCCAGCAGCCCGTTCTTGGGGGGCCAAGAGACCCAGTACTTC. V and J are TRBV7-2 and TRBJ2-5, with D possibly matching TRBD2 (6 bases). Looked up from germline, CDR1 is SGHTA and CDR2 is FQGNSA. The CDR3 is made up of 15 amino acids. V was pared by 5 bases and J by 1 base, with 14 bases between.

The genes are TRBV18 and TRBJ2-1; D is undetermined. V shed 1 base and J shed 8 bases, with 9 bases lying between them. Germline lookup yields CDR1 KGHSH and CDR2 LQKENI. CDR3 length equals 13 residues. CDR3 nucleotide sequence: TGTGCCAGCTCACCACTCCTGGCTGATGAGCAGTTCTTC. Translated, it gives CASSPLLADEQFF.